Sequencing of this T cell receptor (beta chain) was carried out in a study of T cell repertoires in cytomegalovirus infection. Study as a whole: Shared public TCR beta signatures pointed to both CMV infection and a matching HLA type.

TCRdb re-derived calls from the reads in MiXCR, one entry per CDR3 protein. Altogether some 200,000 distinct CDR3 sequences are present, approximately 19% being singletons, with the ten largest covering approximately 2.9%. There are many counts of this clonotype. V was shortened by 3 bases and J by 4 bases, with 6 bases between the two germline ends. In germline, CDR1 is SGHAT, CDR2 FQNNGV. There are 13 residues in the CDR3. Sequences were obtained from PBMCs. V gene TRBV11-2 combines with J gene TRBJ2-2; no definite D call. This sequence originates from a human donor in good health (CMV status not recorded). Some clones in this sample may be carry-over from other donors' samples. The CDR3 is CASSLGLTGELFF. The CDR3 DNA is TGTGCCAGCAGCTTGGGTCTCACCGGGGAGCTGTTTTTT.